This T cell receptor (beta chain) stems from a study of T cells after yellow fever vaccination. Study context: Researchers used SMART-Seq v4 Ultra Low Input to prepare fractions that had low cell numbers. Study findings and constraints: Once the booster was given, most primary-vaccination clones reappeared, at around 95% for CD4 and over 75% for CD8. It was a small share of clonotypes that appeared in both CD4 and CD8 compartments.

The germline gives CDR1 SGHAT, CDR2 FQDESV (reference sequence). Trimming left V 1 base short and J 0 bases short, with 15 bases between. The length of the CDR3 is 17 residues. A universal primer site and UMIs were added as TCR cDNA was made by 5'RACE template switching. TCRdb processed the 5' RACE reads anew with MiXCR; each CDR3 protein has one entry. The table records a few hundred thousand distinct CDR3 sequences, roughly a sixth of them present only once. This clonotype appeared a few times. Its antigen is not identified. The source material was PBMCs, sampled about 5 days after the first yellow fever vaccination. The V call is TRBV11-1, the J call TRBJ2-5; D is undetermined. The receptor was derived from a man aged 18-30 years who received the YFV17D yellow fever vaccine. The CDR3 reads CASSLGQANSNQETQYF. CDR3 nucleotide sequence: TGTGCCAGCAGCTTAGGGCAAGCCAATAGCAACCAAGAGACCCAGTACTTC.